These 30 T cell receptor beta chains share one sample of origin, sequenced in a study of OX40 agonist ivuxolimab in advanced cancers. Assay: immunoSEQ multiplex PCR; the TCRdb copy retains only in-frame clones and omits some. The sample records around 100,000 clones, around nine tenths being singletons. Specimen: CD4+ or CD8+ T cells sorted from blood, collected in a trial of the OX40 agonist ivuxolimab. The receptors derive from an adult with an advanced solid tumor such as melanoma, head and neck, liver or kidney cancer.

This clone was picked up one time. The chain carries TRBV5-1 and TRBJ2-3; 15 nucleotides match TRBD2. This CDR3 spans 17 amino acids. Germline assignment: CDR1 SGHRS and CDR2 YFSETQ. V lost 2 bases to trimming and J lost 11 bases; unmatched junction nucleotides: 12. In DNA form, the CDR3 reads TGCGCCAGCAGCTTCCGGACTAGCGGGAGGGCCGTACAAGGGCAGTATTTT. Amino acid sequence: CASSFRTSGRAVQGQYF.

The V and J genes are TRBV5-1 and TRBJ2-6; D is tentatively TRBD1 or TRBD2 (5 bases each). Trimming shortened V by 4 bases and J by 1 base, and 12 bases separated the two germline ends. The CDR3 is 16 amino acids. Germline V gene lookup returns CDR1 SGHRS and CDR2 YFSETQ. The CDR3 here is CASSPGRRSGANVLTF. In DNA form, the CDR3 reads TGCGCCAGCAGCCCGGGACGGAGGTCTGGGGCCAACGTCCTGACTTTC. The complete variable domain, with remaining parts taken from reference TRBV5-1 and TRBJ2-6, reads KAGVTQTPRYLIKTRGQQVTLSCSPISGHRSVSWYQQTPGQGLQFLFEYFSETQRNKGNFPGRFSGRQFSNSRSEMNVSTLELGDSALYLCASSPGRRSGANVLTFGAGSRLTVL.

Only a few counts were recorded for this clone. The V gene is TRBV7-2, the J gene TRBJ2-7; D gene ambiguous. The length of the CDR3 is 11 residues. Trimming took 6 bases from V and 5 from J, leaving 8 bases between them. Germline V lookup: CDR1 SGHTA, CDR2 FQGNSA. DNA of the CDR3: TGTGCCAGCAGACTTAAACACGAGCAGTACTTC. The encoded protein is CASRLKHEQYF. Full variable domain (outside the CDR3, taken from reference TRBV7-2 and TRBJ2-7): GAGVSQSPSNKVTEKGKDVELRCDPISGHTALYWYRQSLGQGLEFLIYFQGNSAPDKSGLPSDRFSAERTGGSVSTLTIQRTQQEDSAVYLCASRLKHEQYFGPGTRLTVT.

As DNA, the CDR3 is TGTGCCAGCAGCTTGACAGGGGGGTTGGCAGATACGCAGTATTTT. Its protein product is CASSLTGGLADTQYF. The rearrangement uses TRBV7-2 and TRBJ2-3; 9 positions match TRBD1. Germline assignment: CDR1 SGHTA and CDR2 FQGNSA. After removal of 3 bases from V and 4 bases from J, the junction contained 5 bases not matched to a gene. The CDR3 is 15 amino acids.

The gene calls are TRBV7-2 and TRBJ2-5, with a weak D call TRBD2 (6 bases). The germline V gene has CDR1 SGHTA and CDR2 FQGNSA. V shed 1 base and J shed 6 bases, with 15 bases lying between them. The CDR3 covers 15 residues. The CDR3 coding sequence is TGTGCCAGCAGCTTAGGTTTTAGCGGTAGTAAGACCCAGTACTTC. Amino acids: CASSLGFSGSKTQYF.

The chain carries TRBV6-6 and TRBJ2-7; D gene unclear. This CDR3 is 16 amino acids long. The V gene's germline CDR1 is MNHNY and CDR2 SVGAGI (reference sequence). V was clipped by 0 bases and J by 3 bases, with 15 bases between them. CDR3 sequence reads: CASSYSSSTSVYEQYF. The CDR3 region has the DNA TGTGCCAGCAGTTACTCGAGTTCGACCTCTGTCTACGAGCAGTACTTC.

The rearrangement links TRBV5-4 to TRBJ2-4; tentatively, D is TRBD2 (6 bases). There are 14 residues in the CDR3. V lost 4 bases to trimming and J lost 6 bases, with 14 bases between them. The germline V gene has CDR1 SGHNT and CDR2 YYREEE (reference sequence). The CDR3 region has the DNA TGTGCCAGCAGCCCCGGGGACTTCGTAAACATTCAGTACTTC. This translates into CASSPGDFVNIQYF.

This clone turned up a few times. This chain joins TRBV11-2 and TRBJ1-3, with a tentative D call TRBD1 (6 bases). Germline V CDR1 and CDR2: SGHAT, FQNNGV. V was trimmed by 5 bases and J by 4 bases, leaving 18 bases between them. The CDR3 is 16 residues long. CDR3 in DNA: TGTGCCAGCAGCCGAGGTGGGGGGCTGAGAGGAAACACCATATATTTT. Its protein is CASSRGGGLRGNTIYF.

V and J are TRBV7-6 and TRBJ2-1; perhaps TRBD1 as D (6 bases). Germline values: CDR1 SGHVS, CDR2 FNYEAQ. V lost 5 bases and J 8 bases, leaving 16 bases between the germline ends. The CDR3 sequence is 14 residues long. CDR3 bases: TGTGCCAGCAGCCCCCAGGGGTTACGGGATGAGCAGTTCTTC. Translated, it gives CASSPQGLRDEQFF.

J is TRBJ2-4 and V is TRBV5-6, with unresolved D. Germline V gene sequence: CDR1 SGHDT, CDR2 YYEEEE. This CDR3 contains 17 residues. The ends were cut back, 1 base at V and 0 bases at J, with 14 bases in the middle. In DNA, the CDR3 is TGTGCCAGCAGCTTGAAAATCGGAGACCTAGCCAAAAACATTCAGTACTTC. Translated: CASSLKIGDLAKNIQYF.

The chain links TRBV6-5 to TRBJ2-7; 8 positions match TRBD2. The J segment lost 7 bases and the V segment lost 4 bases, leaving 15 bases of the junction unmatched. CDR1 and CDR2 (germline): MNHEY, SVGAGI. The CDR3 extends over 16 amino acids. The CDR3 loop is CASSSAGGGSLREQYF. In DNA form, the CDR3 reads TGTGCCAGCAGTTCCGCCGGGGGGGGTTCCTTGAGGGAGCAGTACTTC.

In regard to this clone: An end of the junction differs from the germline gene, which may be a read error. The gene calls are TRBV6-1 and TRBJ2-7, with 12 bases aligning to TRBD2. Germline CDR1 MNHNS, CDR2 SASEGT. The CDR3 runs 16 residues. CDR3 DNA: TGTGCCAGCAGTAAAGCCTCTAGCGGGAGGGCCTACGAGCAGTACTTC. As protein: CASSKASSGRAYEQYF.

This chain uses TRBV5-1 with TRBJ2-6, with 7 nucleotides matching TRBD1. The trim removed 4 bases at V and 1 base at J, leaving 2 bases unmatched. The length of the CDR3 is 15 residues. Germline loops: CDR1 SGHRS, CDR2 YFSETQ. CDR3 nucleotide sequence: TGCGCCAGCAGCCCGGGACAGTCTGGGGCCAACGTCCTGACTTTC. It specifies CASSPGQSGANVLTF.

The chain is built from TRBV4-3 and TRBJ2-3; possible D gene TRBD1, 5 bases. CDR1 is LGHNA, CDR2 YSLEER, per germline. Trimming pared 1 base from V and 1 base from J, leaving 9 bases between. This CDR3 comprises 15 residues. CDR3 DNA: TGCGCCAGCAGCCAAGGAGGCAGGGGCACAGATACGCAGTATTTT. Translating it yields CASSQGGRGTDTQYF.

The chain links TRBV9 to TRBJ2-1; TRBD2 matches at 11 bases. The V segment lost 0 bases and the J segment 9 bases; nucleotides outside the gene matches: 2. CDR3 length: 14 residues. Germline V lookup: CDR1 SGDLS, CDR2 YYNGEE. The CDR3 DNA follows: TGTGCCAGCAGCGTAGAACTAGCGGGAGTTGAGCAGTTCTTC. Its protein is CASSVELAGVEQFF.

The CDR3 sequence is CAWRLNRGSPLHF. CDR3 nucleotides: TGTGCCTGGAGGCTAAACAGGGGTTCACCCCTCCACTTT. The rearrangement joins TRBV30 to TRBJ1-6; TRBD1 aligns across 7 bases. The J segment lost 9 bases and the V segment lost 3 bases, leaving 5 bases of the junction unmatched. Germline CDR1 and CDR2: GTSNPN and SVGIG (reference sequence). This CDR3 has 13 residues.

The rearrangement joins TRBV6-8 to TRBJ2-7; 7 bases line up with TRBD1. The end of the DNA fits TRBJ2-5 better, so the J call may be wrong. The CDR3 covers 15 residues. Germline-derived CDR1 and CDR2 are MNHGY and SAAAGT. CDR3 nucleotide sequence: TGTGCCAGCAGTTACACCCACAGGGGCCAAGAGACCCAGTACTTC. It specifies CASSYTHRGQETQYF.

This chain links TRBV4-2 with TRBJ2-1, with D uncertain. CDR1 and CDR2 from the germline V gene are LGHNA and YNFKEQ. The CDR3 spans 14 residues. Trimming shortened V by 3 bases and J by 6 bases, and 12 bases separated the two germline ends. The CDR3 nucleotides read TGTGCCAGCAGCCAGGCTGGCCGTTCCAATGAGCAGTTCTTC. Residues: CASSQAGRSNEQFF.

This chain joins TRBV7-2 and TRBJ2-4; 13 bases match TRBD2. The germline gives CDR1 SGHTA, CDR2 FQGNSA. There are 16 residues in the CDR3. J lost 7 bases, V lost 2 bases, and 5 bases had no gene match. The CDR3 reads CASSLTSGRAQNIQYF. CDR3 sequence (DNA): TGTGCCAGCAGCTTAACTAGCGGGAGGGCCCAGAACATTCAGTACTTC.

The V and J genes are TRBV7-8 and TRBJ1-2; D call uncertain. Germline loops: CDR1 SGHVS, CDR2 FQNEAQ. The CDR3 extends over 15 amino acids. V was shortened by 5 bases and J by 0 bases, with 13 bases between the two germline ends. CDR3 bases: TGTGCCAGCAGCCCGGGCCCGGACCCTAACTATGGCTACACCTTC. It specifies CASSPGPDPNYGYTF.

The rearrangement joins TRBV29-1 to TRBJ1-4, with a possible D match to TRBD1 (5 bases). The CDR3 loop spans 13 amino acids. Looked up from germline, CDR1 is SQVTM and CDR2 is ANQGSEA. V lost 2 bases, J lost 5 bases, and 9 bases lay in between. The CDR3 region has the DNA TGCAGCGTTGAAAACCGGGACAATGAAAAACTGTTTTTT. Amino acids: CSVENRDNEKLFF.

This chain links TRBV19 with TRBJ2-2; D is perhaps TRBD2 (7 bases). The CDR3 length is 17 residues. The germline V gene has CDR1 LNHDA and CDR2 SQIVND (reference sequence). The V gene lost 3 bases and the J gene lost 4 bases, with 18 bases spanning the gap. The CDR3 coding sequence is TGTGCCAGTAGTATCCCCCGGGGGGCGCCGACCACCGGGGAGCTGTTTTTT. Encoded protein: CASSIPRGAPTTGELFF.

The chain recombines TRBV15 with TRBJ1-5; D gene unclear. V lost 1 base and J lost 6, with 13 bases in between. Germline CDR1 and CDR2: LNHNV and YYDKDF (reference sequence). This CDR3 has 15 amino acids. The CDR3 loop is CATSRGGGLGQPQHF. The CDR3 DNA reads TGTGCCACCAGCAGAGGGGGAGGTTTGGGTCAGCCCCAGCATTTT.

As DNA, the CDR3 is TGCGCCAGCAGCTTGGTTGGGGACATACAAGAGACCCAGTACTTC. As protein: CASSLVGDIQETQYF. This chain connects TRBV5-1 to TRBJ2-5, with a weak D call TRBD1 (6 bases). The CDR3 length is 15 residues. The germline V gene encodes CDR1 SGHRS and CDR2 YFSETQ. Between the trimmed V and J ends, which lost 0 bases and 2 bases, there was a span of 11 bases.

The V call is TRBV4-2, the J call TRBJ2-5, with D perhaps matching TRBD2 (6 bases). Germline assignment: CDR1 LGHNA and CDR2 YNFKEQ. The CDR3 contains 15 residues. Trimming shortened V by 4 bases and J by 2 bases, and 14 bases separated the two germline ends. CDR3 DNA sequence: TGTGCCAGCAGCCGGGACTCGACCCCTCAAGAGACCCAGTACTTC. Protein sequence: CASSRDSTPQETQYF.

The chain recombines TRBV6-6 with TRBJ2-7; D unresolved. V gave up 3 bases and J gave up 4 bases, with 10 bases separating them. Germline values: CDR1 MNHNY, CDR2 SVGAGI (reference sequence). The CDR3 contains 13 residues. CDR3 nucleotides: TGTGCCAGCAGTTATGGCTATAATTACGAGCAGTACTTC. Protein sequence: CASSYGYNYEQYF.

The chain uses TRBV5-4 and TRBJ2-7; D ambiguous. The CDR3 is made up of 15 amino acids. Germline lookup yields CDR1 SGHNT and CDR2 YYREEE (reference sequence). V was shortened by 0 bases and J by 2 bases, with 12 bases between the two germline ends. The chain's CDR3 is CASSLGPEPTYEQYF. Written as DNA, the CDR3 is TGTGCCAGCAGCTTGGGTCCAGAACCCACCTACGAGCAGTACTTC.

This chain uses TRBV11-3 with TRBJ2-5, with D possibly matching TRBD1 (5 bases). This CDR3 region has 14 residues. Germline V CDR1 and CDR2: SGHNT, YENEEA. Trimming pared 5 bases from V and 1 base from J, leaving 11 bases between. The CDR3: CASSPTGSQETQYF. Here the CDR3 DNA reads TGTGCCAGCAGCCCCACAGGAAGCCAAGAGACCCAGTACTTC. Drawing the rest from reference TRBV11-3 and TRBJ2-5, the complete variable domain is EAGVVQSPRYKIIEKKQPVAFWCNPISGHNTLYWYLQNLGQGPELLIRYENEEAVDDSQLPKDRFSAERLKGVDSTLKIQPAELGDSAVYLCASSPTGSQETQYFGPGTRLLVL.

The chain recombines TRBV20-1 with TRBJ1-1; TRBD1 is a possible D gene (6 bases). Deletions cut 0 bases from V and 11 bases from J, with 10 bases between. The CDR3 extends over 11 amino acids. Germline loops: CDR1 DFQATT, CDR2 SNEGSKA (reference sequence). The CDR3 DNA reads TGCAGTGCTAGAGATCAAGGACAGGCTTTCTTT. Protein product: CSARDQGQAFF.

V gene TRBV21-1 combines with J gene TRBJ2-1; TRBD1 was called by the table and not checked on the DNA. TRBV21-1 is flagged as a pseudogene. The CDR3 runs to 14 residues. CDR3 nucleotides: TGTGCCAGCAGCTTTTACCCCAGGAACAATGAGCAGTTCTTC. Translating gives CASSFYPRNNEQFF.